The 20 T cell receptor beta chains listed next were all sequenced from one sample in a study of long-term antiretroviral therapy in people with HIV. The authors ran the immunoSEQ assay, v3.0, at survey level. The table came from immunoSEQ multiplex PCR; TCRdb's copy has only in-frame clones and leaves some out. The data show 25,000 to 35,000 clones, with about 96% seen just once and 8% to 10% held by the top ten. The sample here was unsorted PBMCs, taken 5.3 years after starting antiretroviral therapy. Receptor source: a man aged 25-45 years with HIV.

The chain is built from TRBV30 and TRBJ2-7, with D possibly TRBD1 on 5 matching bases. V lost 1 base and J lost 2, with 12 bases in between. The CDR3 consists of 14 residues. Germline CDR1 and CDR2: GTSNPN and SVGIG (reference sequence). CDR3 amino acids: CAWSGGRGTYEQYF. CDR3 sequence (DNA): TGTGCCTGGAGTGGGGGCAGAGGTACCTACGAGCAGTACTTC.

The V and J genes are TRBV6-5 and TRBJ2-6, with D unresolved. Germline CDR1 reads MNHEY; CDR2 reads SVGAGI. With 0 bases removed from V and 1 base from J, the gap between germline ends came to 7 bases. The CDR3 covers 16 residues. For the CDR3, the DNA is TGTGCCAGCAGTTACTCGGTAGGATCTGGGGCCAACGTCCTGACTTTC. Residues: CASSYSVGSGANVLTF.

The chain employs TRBV28 and TRBJ1-5; no reliable D call. The CDR3 spans 15 residues. Germline CDR1 and CDR2: MDHEN and SYDVKM. V was pared by 2 bases and J by 2 bases, with 10 bases between. The CDR3 DNA reads TGTGCCAGCAGTTTACAAACAGCGCGCAATCAGCCCCAGCATTTT. This translates into CASSLQTARNQPQHF.

The genes are TRBV19 and TRBJ2-7; TRBD1 aligns across 10 bases. V trimming: 5 bases; J trimming: 4 bases; junction bases outside the gene matches: 2. This CDR3 comprises 13 residues. Germline V gives CDR1 LNHDA, CDR2 SQIVND (reference sequence). The CDR3 here is CASSSGQGYEQYF. The CDR3 nucleotides read TGTGCCAGTAGTTCGGGACAGGGGTACGAGCAGTACTTC.

This clone was counted only a few times. Other DNA sequences of this sample code for an identical CDR3. V is TRBV5-1 and J is TRBJ1-3; D is perhaps TRBD1 (5 bases). In germline, CDR1 is SGHRS, CDR2 YFSETQ. The CDR3 is made up of 14 amino acids. V lost 1 base and J lost 4, with 9 bases in between. CDR3 protein: CASSLSGTGNTIYF. The CDR3 nucleotides read TGCGCCAGCAGCTTGTCAGGGACCGGAAACACCATATATTTT.

This chain uses TRBV18 with TRBJ2-3, with 7 bases identical to TRBD2. Germline V gene sequence: CDR1 KGHSH, CDR2 LQKENI. This CDR3 has 14 amino acids. The V gene end was trimmed by 3 bases and the J gene end by 7 bases; junction bases not matched to a gene: 7. CDR3 DNA sequence: TGTGCCAGCTCACCTCCAGGGAGGGGTTATACGCAGTATTTT. Its translation: CASSPPGRGYTQYF. Together with reference TRBV18 and TRBJ2-3, the CDR3 gives the full variable domain: NAGVMQNPRHLVRRRGQEARLRCSPMKGHSHVYWYRQLPEEGLKFMVYLQKENIIDESGMPKERFSAEFPKEGPSILRIQQVVRGDSAAYFCASSPPGRGYTQYFGPGTRLTVL.

The chain combines TRBV29-1 with TRBJ2-7; the D gene is possibly TRBD1 (5 bases). V was clipped by 2 bases and J by 2 bases, with 10 bases between them. Germline V lookup: CDR1 SQVTM, CDR2 ANQGSEA. The CDR3 length is 13 residues. CDR3 in amino acids: CSVESQGTYEQYF. The CDR3 nucleotides read TGCAGCGTTGAATCTCAGGGAACCTACGAGCAGTACTTC.

This chain uses TRBV19 with TRBJ2-7, with 7 bases aligning to TRBD2. Losses at the gene ends were 6 bases for V and 6 bases for J; bases not matched to a gene: 8. The germline V gene encodes CDR1 LNHDA and CDR2 SQIVND (reference sequence). The CDR3 totals 13 residues. The CDR3 loop is CASSPVGRGEQYF. CDR3 coding DNA: TGTGCCAGTAGCCCTGTAGGGAGGGGCGAGCAGTACTTC.

The chain links TRBV6-5 to TRBJ2-7; D may be TRBD2 (5 bases). V lost 0 bases to trimming and J lost 6 bases, with 12 bases between them. Germline CDR1 and CDR2: MNHEY and SVGAGI. This CDR3 has 14 residues. The CDR3: CASSYSPRGGEQYF. The CDR3, as DNA: TGTGCCAGCAGTTACTCTCCACGGGGTGGCGAGCAGTACTTC.

The J gene is TRBJ2-2, the V gene TRBV25-1, with D perhaps being TRBD1 or TRBD2 (5 bases each). The V and J ends lost 2 bases and 4 bases respectively, with 11 bases between them. Germline CDR1 MGHDK, CDR2 SYGVNS. There are 15 residues in the CDR3. CDR3 residues: CASSERWGSTGELFF. CDR3 in DNA: TGTGCCAGCAGTGAACGGTGGGGGAGCACCGGGGAGCTGTTTTTT.

This chain joins TRBV29-1 and TRBJ1-2; maybe TRBD1 (6 bases). The CDR3 loop spans 12 amino acids. Trimming cost V 3 bases and J 8 bases, with 13 bases left between them. Germline assignment: CDR1 SQVTM and CDR2 ANQGSEA. CDR3 protein: CSVDRGARGYTF. Here the CDR3 DNA reads TGCAGCGTTGACCGGGGGGCAAGGGGCTACACCTTC.

The chain uses TRBV11-1 and TRBJ2-5; tentatively, D is TRBD2 (5 bases). Germline loops: CDR1 SGHAT, CDR2 FQDESV (reference sequence). This CDR3 is 16 amino acids long. Trimming pared 1 base from V and 2 bases from J, leaving 14 bases between. The CDR3 loop is CASSLVRRGLQETQYF. CDR3 coding DNA: TGTGCCAGCAGCTTAGTCCGGAGAGGGCTGCAAGAGACCCAGTACTTC. The full variable domain, rest sourced from reference TRBV11-1 and TRBJ2-5, is EAEVAQSPRYKITEKSQAVAFWCDPISGHATLYWYRQILGQGPELLVQFQDESVVDDSQLPKDRFSAERLKGVDSTLKIQPAELGDSAMYLCASSLVRRGLQETQYFGPGTRLLVL.

The CDR3: CASGYGQPQHF. The CDR3 coding sequence is TGTGCCAGCGGGTATGGTCAGCCCCAGCATTTT. The V call is TRBV28, the J call TRBJ1-5; unclear D gene. Germline CDR1 reads MDHEN; CDR2 reads SYDVKM. This CDR3 has 11 residues. Trimming removed 8 bases from V and 6 bases from J, with 8 bases in between. The whole variable domain, filled in from reference TRBV28 and TRBJ1-5, reads DVKVTQSSRYLVKRTGEKVFLECVQDMDHENMFWYRQDPGLGLRLIYFSYDVKMKEKGDIPEGYSVSREKKERFSLILESASTNQTSMYLCASGYGQPQHFGDGTRLSIL.

The CDR3 protein is CASSIGLAVSTDTQYF. For the CDR3, the DNA is TGTGCCAGTAGTATAGGACTAGCGGTGAGCACAGATACGCAGTATTTT. V is TRBV19 and J is TRBJ2-3; 9 bases line up with TRBD2. Germline V gene lookup returns CDR1 LNHDA and CDR2 SQIVND (reference sequence). After removal of 1 base from V and 0 bases from J, the junction contained 2 bases not matched to a gene. The CDR3 has 16 amino acids.

This clone was observed once. The CDR3 loop is CASSLIPGRYEQYF. CDR3 bases: TGTGCCAGCAGCTTAATTCCCGGGCGCTACGAGCAGTACTTC. This chain uses TRBV7-2 with TRBJ2-7, with D unclear. The V and J ends lost 2 bases and 3 bases respectively, with 11 bases between them. CDR1 SGHTA and CDR2 FQGNSA come from the germline V gene. CDR3 length: 14 residues.

This chain joins TRBV27 and TRBJ2-3; 7 nucleotides match TRBD2. The V and J ends lost 4 bases and 2 bases, in that order; junction bases with no gene match: 6. The germline CDR1 and CDR2 sequences are MNHEY and SMNVEV (reference sequence). This CDR3 region has 15 residues. The DNA for the CDR3 is TGTGCCAGCAGTTCTTGGGGGGGGTCCACAGATACGCAGTATTTT. Protein: CASSSWGGSTDTQYF.

The chain carries TRBV7-9 and TRBJ1-2, with a possible D match to TRBD1 (5 bases). The CDR3 is made up of 15 amino acids. Trimming left V 6 bases short and J 0 bases short, with 14 bases between. CDR1 and CDR2 (germline): SEHNR, FQNEAQ (reference sequence). This CDR3 is CASRPGGGANYGYTF. CDR3 in DNA: TGTGCCAGCAGACCCGGCGGAGGGGCTAACTATGGCTACACCTTC. Full variable domain (remainder filled in from reference TRBV7-9 and TRBJ1-2): DTGVSQNPRHKITKRGQNVTFRCDPISEHNRLYWYRQTLGQGPEFLTYFQNEAQLEKSRLLSDRFSAERPKGSFSTLEIQRTEQGDSAMYLCASRPGGGANYGYTFGSGTRLTVV.

The chain joins TRBV19 to TRBJ2-1, with TRBD2 identical over 7 bases. Per the germline V gene, CDR1 is LNHDA and CDR2 is SQIVND (reference sequence). This CDR3 has 14 amino acids. V lost 5 bases, J lost 6 bases, and 7 bases stayed unmatched. CDR3 coding DNA: TGTGCCAGTAGTCTGGCTAGCGGTGGCAATGAGCAGTTCTTC. Encoded protein: CASSLASGGNEQFF.

This chain uses TRBV7-8 with TRBJ2-1; perhaps TRBD1 as D (6 bases). V lost 3 bases to trimming and J lost 5 bases, with 26 bases between them. The CDR3 is 19 amino acids. The V gene's germline CDR1 is SGHVS and CDR2 FQNEAQ. CDR3 sequence reads: CASSFKPSDPGALDNEQFF. Here the CDR3 DNA reads TGTGCCAGCAGCTTCAAACCCTCCGACCCAGGGGCTTTAGACAATGAGCAGTTCTTC.

This chain links TRBV7-2 with TRBJ2-7; D unresolved. The germline V gene has CDR1 SGHTA and CDR2 FQGNSA. This CDR3 spans 13 amino acids. Between the trimmed V and J ends, which lost 1 base and 3 bases, there was a span of 7 bases. The CDR3 sequence is CASSLGLGYEQYF. In DNA, the CDR3 is TGTGCCAGCAGCTTAGGTCTGGGCTACGAGCAGTACTTC.